This T cell receptor beta chain was obtained from a study of PD-1 blockade in classical Hodgkin lymphoma. Every patient had relapsed following autologous stem cell transplantation, and cohorts differed in brentuximab vedotin exposure. Assay used: immunoSEQ multiplex PCR; TCRdb lists only in-frame clones, some missing. In the table there are some 150,000 clones, less than 80% of which are singletons. Germline V gives CDR1 SGHAT, CDR2 FQDESV (reference sequence). This CDR3 contains 15 residues. V gave up 4 bases and J gave up 3 bases; unmatched junction bases: 5. The chain joins TRBV11-1 to TRBJ2-7, with TRBD1 matching 11 bases. The clonotype originates from a human donor with classical Hodgkin lymphoma. The sample was peripheral blood mononuclear cells (PBMCs), taken before the second cycle of nivolumab. CDR3 region: CASSSGTGGFYEQYF. Here the CDR3 DNA reads TGTGCCAGCAGCTCCGGGACAGGGGGATTCTACGAGCAGTACTTC.